A selection of T cell receptor beta chains follows, all from one sample in a study of blood T cell repertoires in COVID-19. Clones were read by immunoSEQ multiplex PCR, and TCRdb kept only the in-frame ones, dropping some. The sample holds about 90,000 clones, roughly 87% seen once. Material: peripheral blood. The source of these receptors is a male donor with acute or convalescent COVID-19. Each CDR3 is given with its conserved first and last residue. Each record gives: J gene, V gene, CDR3 length, clone size, D gene, CDR3 DNA, CDR3 protein. D genes are given only for firm matches. Clone size is given for some rows only: seen once, a few or many times, or a class if the clone is expanded.

TRBJ2-7,TRBV6-5,12,once,-,TGTGCCAGCAGTTTAGTGGCAGGGGAGCAGTACTTC,CASSLVAGEQYF
TRBJ2-2,TRBV5-1,14,-,TRBD1,TGCGCCAGCAGCCGGGACAGCAGGACCGGGGAGCTGTTTTTT,CASSRDSRTGELFF
TRBJ2-3,TRBV7-2,14,few,TRBD1,TGTGCCAGCAGCTTGGACAGGGGGCGCGGGATTGAGTATTTT,CASSLDRGRGIEYF
TRBJ1-1,TRBV7-6,16,-,-,TGTGCCAGCAGCTTACTAGCGGGCGAGGTCCACACTGAAGCTTTCTTT,CASSLLAGEVHTEAFF
TRBJ2-3,TRBV18,15,-,TRBD1,TGTGCCAGCTCACCGACAGGGGGCGGCACAGATACGCAGTATTTT,CASSPTGGGTDTQYF
TRBJ2-1,TRBV5-1,20,-,TRBD2,TGCGCCAGCGCACAACAGCGGGGGGGCCTGCCCCCCAGCTCCTACAATGAGCAGTTCTTC,CASAQQRGGLPPSSYNEQFF
TRBJ1-2,TRBV5-6,13,-,-,TGTGCCAGCAGAAACAGGGTAGACTATGGCTACACCTTC,CASRNRVDYGYTF
TRBJ2-7,TRBV4-1,17,-,-,TGCGCCAGCAGCCAACAGACAGGCCCAAGGGGTGTCGAAGAGCAGTACTTC,CASSQQTGPRGVEEQYF
TRBJ2-7,TRBV11-3,15,-,TRBD1,TGTGCCAGCAGCTTAAGGACAGGGACCGGGTACGAGCAGTACTTC,CASSLRTGTGYEQYF
TRBJ2-3,TRBV2,10,-,TRBD1,TGTGCCGAGGGGGCGGATACGCAGTATTTT,CAEGADTQYF
TRBJ2-3,TRBV29-1,14,-,-,TGCAGCGTGATGGACAGCTCCTTAGCAGATACGCAGTATTTT,CSVMDSSLADTQYF
TRBJ1-2,TRBV6-5,15,-,TRBD1,TGTGCCAGCAGTCAAAGACAGGGGTTTCACTATGGCTACACCTTC,CASSQRQGFHYGYTF
TRBJ2-1,TRBV7-2,12,-,TRBD2,TGTGCCAGCAGCTTACTAGCGGGGGGTGAGTTCTTC,CASSLLAGGEFF
TRBJ2-2,TRBV6-5,15,-,-,TGTGCCAGCAGTTACGACACCGGCGACACCGGGGAGCTGTTTTTT,CASSYDTGDTGELFF
TRBJ1-4,TRBV19,15,once,TRBD1,TGTGCCACCACCCTCCAGACAGGGCCTTTTGAAAAACTGTTTTTT,CATTLQTGPFEKLFF
TRBJ1-1,TRBV5-1,15,-,TRBD1,TGCGCCAGCAGCTTGGGGGACAGGCGGAACACTGAAGCTTTCTTT,CASSLGDRRNTEAFF
TRBJ1-1,TRBV12-3/TRBV12-4,13,-,-,TGTGCCAGCAGCACCCGGAGGAACACTGAAGCTTTCTTT,CASSTRRNTEAFF
TRBJ2-1,TRBV6-1,19,-,TRBD1,TGTGCCAGCAGTGAATTGGGGGCCAGGGGGTTCTTCTCCTACAATGAGCAGTTCTTC,CASSELGARGFFSYNEQFF
TRBJ2-1,TRBV7-8,16,-,TRBD2,TGTGCCAGCAGCCCTATCCCACTAGCGGACTACAATGAGCAGTTCTTC,CASSPIPLADYNEQFF
TRBJ1-1,TRBV6-5,10,-,-,TGTGCCAGCACGGGGAGGGGTGCTTTCTTT,CASTGRGAFF
TRBJ1-5,TRBV18,15,-,-,TGTGCCAGCTCACCACCGGGGGGAGGTAATCAGCCCCAGCATTTT,CASSPPGGGNQPQHF
TRBJ2-7,TRBV11-2,13,-,-,TGTGCCAGCAGCTATTCAGAAAGCTACGAGCAGTACTTC,CASSYSESYEQYF
TRBJ2-7,TRBV6-5,13,-,TRBD2,TGTGCCACCAGTTCGGCGGGGGGATACGAGCAGTACTTC,CATSSAGGYEQYF
TRBJ2-7,TRBV15,18,-,TRBD1,TGTGCCACCAGCAGAGGGACCGGGAACAGGGGTCCTCCCTACGAGCAGTACTTC,CATSRGTGNRGPPYEQYF